Given below is one T cell receptor (beta chain) in context. No cognate antigen has been identified for it. No much larger clone is present one base from it, and per-base qualities are unavailable. This sample stems from a study of shared clonotypes between healthy human individuals (dated by TCRdb to the early 2020s). At the level of the whole study: The cohort comprised a couple of women and a few men aged 18 to 49 years. Blood TCR repertoires of a handful of healthy adults were deeply sequenced to estimate repertoire size and the extent of clonotype sharing between individuals. For each donor, CD4 naive and CD4 memory were each given three plates, CD8 naive was given two plates, and CD8 memory was given one plate. To increase sequencing depth and limit assay-specific biases, different laboratories used diverse techniques to prepare libraries and sequence TCR repertoires. Each donor's leukapheresis produced roughly between roughly 0.85 and 10 billion PBMCs. Paper-wide results and their limitations: Sharing across a few donors was observed for 5% to 6.5% of naive CD4, under 4% of naive CD8, 2% to 2.5% of memory CD4, and around 0.44% of memory CD8 clonotypes. Even with the large sequencing depth, rarefaction of the sorted-subset datasets indicated that sequencing was incomplete. Pairwise subsampling indicated that sequencing depth was expected to affect the degree of clonotype sharing among donors. Only blood was sampled, and tissue TCR repertoires likely differ from those in blood. Clonotypes shared by all four sorted-subset donors showed higher generation probabilities than non-shared clonotypes. Estimated clonotype richness was generally larger for naive than for memory subsets. Because the study included a small number of donors, the genetic and exposure-history diversity represented was limited.

Sequences SGHAT (CDR1) and FQNNGV (CDR2) are obtained from the germline V gene. Cut back by 5 bases and 0 bases, the V and J ends lie 11 bases apart. The CDR3 runs 15 amino acids, cysteine and phenylalanine included. Of all the DNA, just the CDR3 is kept, 45 bases in frame from base 1. Using the deep immunoSEQ assay, multiplex PCR amplified TCR CDR3 regions from genomic DNA. Genomic DNA extracted from each cell subset was distributed evenly over all wells of several immunoSEQ 96-well plates, and each plate served as one replicate. For sorted subsets, each replicate PCR was loaded with about 0.2 ug genomic DNA, equivalent to 32,000 or so T cell genomes. Purified libraries were quantified with a Qubit 3.0 fluorometer, sized on a Bioanalyzer 2100, and re-quantified with the KAPA Library Quantification kit. Every immunoSEQ 96-well plate was sequenced on a dedicated single-read 150-cycle Illumina NextSeq 550 flow cell. Regarding the original processing steps: Because the immunoSEQ output held only junctional sequences and lacked quality scores, the filtering could not match the filtering applied to full-length reads. Sequences were annotated with PyIR, a Python wrapper for IgBLAST v1.9, and V/J genes and CDR3 were assigned using IMGT germline references. Reads were removed for weak V/J assignments (E-value above 1e-6), missing CDR3, stop codons, out-of-frame junctions, or ambiguous translated residues. A V3J clonotype was defined by an identical inferred V gene, J gene, and CDR3 amino acid sequence. Percentage overlap between repertoires was computed as shared unique clonotypes divided by the size of the smaller repertoire. Three approaches were used to assess repertoire richness: RTK rarefaction, the Chao1 estimator, and Recon v2.1 estimates of unobserved clonotypes. Generation probabilities were computed with OLGA for all TCRbeta clonotypes obtained by the gDNA method from several donors. Imported from immuneACCESS, the table was reduced by TCRdb to in-frame sequences with V and J called. These copies leave out some clones; in studies compared against another copy, an unresolved V gene accounts for under half, and the cause of the remainder is not known. V and J calls and clone size are copied from that table; D and trimming were computed from the DNA. Here the sample has roughly 1,800,000 clones; about 95% occur a single time. Of the sample, more than 0.95% falls within the top ten clones.

CD8 naive samples consisted of CD45RO-negative cells that were positively selected for CCR7, yielding a CD45RA+CCR7+ population without TemRA cells. The donors were healthy, HIV-negative adults with no recently reported acute infections or vaccinations. All donors were Caucasian adults living in Nashville, Tennessee, USA. Blood was collected by leukapheresis, and PBMCs were isolated by Ficoll-Histopaque density gradient centrifugation and then cryopreserved in liquid nitrogen vapor phase. Analytical flow cytometry was used to check the purity and quantity of each magnetically sorted T cell population. From each sorted fraction, genomic DNA was isolated and quantified by UV absorbance on a Nanodrop 2000c.

This clonotype was sampled from a man in his late teens or twenties in good health. This chain is built from TRBV11-2 and TRBJ1-5; D gene: possibly TRBD1, on 5 matching bases. Sequenced input: naive CD8+ T cells sorted from blood. This specimen's cell subset or site label, interpreted: CD45RA+CCR7+. Here the CDR3 is given as CASSPNGASNQPQHF. The nucleotides read TGTGCCAGCAGCCCAAACGGGGCTAGCAATCAGCCCCAGCATTTT.